This T cell receptor beta chain derives from a study of blood T cell repertoires in COVID-19. Trimming stripped 0 bases from V and 2 bases from J, with 8 bases between. The CDR3 has 14 residues. From germline, CDR1 is SGDLS and CDR2 YYNGEE. TCRdb keeps only in-frame clones here, not all; method: immunoSEQ multiplex PCR. The sample has 100,000 to 150,000 clones, around 80% seen once. Material for sequencing was PBMCs or T cells enriched from blood (not recorded which). The sequence came from a middle-aged man with acute COVID-19. The V and J genes are TRBV9 and TRBJ1-1; D is possibly TRBD1 (6 bases). DNA of the CDR3: TGTGCCAGCAGCGTAGATGGGGGCAACACTGAAGCTTTCTTT. Translated, it gives CASSVDGGNTEAFF.